Below, 6 T cell receptor beta chains from the same sample are listed, as sequenced in a study of T cells in Graves' hyperthyroidism and ophthalmopathy. There were TCR beta CDR3 regions amplified from RNA transcripts. First-round RT-PCR targeting the TCR CDR3 was performed with the HTBI primer set. TCRdb passed the multiplex PCR reads through MiXCR, listing each CDR3 protein once. The table shows around 450,000 distinct CDR3 sequences, with roughly 14% occurring only once. Source material: blood. These receptors were taken from a woman aged 18-29 years with Graves' hyperthyroidism.

The table lists this clonotype with many counts. The chain combines TRBV20-1 with TRBJ2-7; either TRBD1 or TRBD2 may fit D (7 bases each). Germline V lookup: CDR1 DFQATT, CDR2 SNEGSKA (reference sequence). Trimming stripped 4 bases from V and 2 bases from J, with 18 bases between. This CDR3 is 15 amino acids long. In nucleotides, the CDR3 is TGCAGTGCTACCCGTCAGGGGGGGCGAACCTACGAGCAGTACTTC. This encodes CSATRQGGRTYEQYF.

This clonotype was detected ten times or more. The genes are TRBV13 and TRBJ2-3, with D maybe TRBD2 (5 bases). This CDR3 has 15 residues. Germline CDR1 reads PRHDT; CDR2 reads FYEKMQ (reference sequence). The V gene lost 3 bases and the J gene lost 1 base, with 11 bases spanning the gap. CDR3 in DNA: TGTGCCAGCAGCTTTAGAAGCGGTCGCACAGATACGCAGTATTTT. It codes for CASSFRSGRTDTQYF.

This clonotype was observed many times. This chain connects TRBV28 to TRBJ2-5; 7 bases line up with TRBD2. Trimming took 5 bases from V and 2 from J; bases not matched to a gene: 8. CDR1 is MDHEN, CDR2 SYDVKM, per germline. The CDR3 is made up of 15 amino acids. The CDR3 reads CASSMTGGLQETQYF. The CDR3 region has the DNA TGTGCCAGCAGTATGACGGGGGGACTACAAGAGACCCAGTACTTC.

There are many counts of this clonotype. The V gene is TRBV2, the J gene TRBJ1-4; a weak D match, TRBD1 (6 bases). Trimming removed 8 bases from V and 3 bases from J, with 13 bases in between. The CDR3 runs 14 residues. The germline V gene has CDR1 SNHLY and CDR2 FYNNEI. CDR3 in amino acids: CASEPQGSNEKLFF. The CDR3 coding sequence is TGTGCCAGCGAACCTCAGGGGTCTAATGAAAAACTGTTTTTT. Supplemented by reference TRBV2 and TRBJ1-4, the full variable domain reads EPEVTQTPSHQVTQMGQEVILRCVPISNHLYFYWYRQILGQKVEFLVSFYNNEISEKSEIFDDQFSVERPDGSNFTLKIRSTKLEDSAMYFCASEPQGSNEKLFFGSGTQLSVL.

Ten or more counts support this clonotype. The CDR3 DNA follows: TGCAGTGCTCGGAGGGGGGGAGGGAGCACAGATACGCAGTATTTT. Translated: CSARRGGGSTDTQYF. The rearrangement uses TRBV20-1 and TRBJ2-3; D may be TRBD2 (7 bases). The CDR3 is 15 amino acids. Trimming shortened V by 5 bases and J by 0 bases, and 15 bases separated the two germline ends. Germline-derived CDR1 and CDR2 are DFQATT and SNEGSKA (reference sequence).

This clonotype was observed at least ten times. This rearrangement joins TRBV3-1 to TRBJ2-2; 7 nucleotides match TRBD1. Losses at the gene ends were 5 bases for V and 0 bases for J; bases not matched to a gene: 9. CDR1 is LGHDT and CDR2 is YNNKEL in the germline V gene (reference sequence). The CDR3 sequence is 17 residues long. CDR3 bases: TGTGCCAGCAGCTCCGGCCGGGACAGCTCGAACACCGGGGAGCTGTTTTTT. As protein: CASSSGRDSSNTGELFF.